This T cell receptor (beta chain) originates from a study of blood T cell repertoires in COVID-19. Study overall: The origin of the acute and convalescent COVID-19 samples was the United States, Italy and Spain. Sample material is recorded as cDNA or gDNA derived from T cells, B-cell-depleted T cells, or PBMCs.

In the study's own analysis: It was from reference gene primer amplification that nucleated cell counts were estimated. Clones were sequenced by immunoSEQ multiplex PCR, and TCRdb holds only the in-frame ones, with some missing. D and trimming were read from the DNA, whereas the V and J calls and clone size are those reported in that table. The data contain 98,000 or so clones, roughly nine tenths of them singletons. The V gene end was trimmed by 4 bases and the J gene end by 6 bases; junction bases not matched to a gene: 5. CDR3 size: 14 residues. Germline loops: CDR1 LNHDA, CDR2 SQIVND (reference sequence).

Sequencing used peripheral blood. V and J are TRBV19 and TRBJ2-1, with TRBD2 matching over 8 bases. The sequence came from a human donor in a cohort sampled during active COVID-19. Here the CDR3 reads CASSTSGPSNEQFF. In nucleotides, the CDR3 is TGTGCCAGTAGTACTAGCGGGCCTTCCAATGAGCAGTTCTTC.